This TCR beta chain was sequenced in a study of cytomegalovirus exposure and HLA in healthy donors. In germline, CDR1 is ENHRY, CDR2 SYGVKD. V lost 2 bases, J lost 5 bases, and 3 bases stayed unmatched. The CDR3 is made up of 14 amino acids. As concerns this clone: The target antigen is unknown.

Study results and caveats: Cytomegalovirus-associated status was assigned to approximately 160 TCR beta chains. Common viral pathogens seemed, in a later analysis, to connect with several of the most significant clusters. Confirmation was obtained in vitro that a few CMV-associated chains are specific for CMV antigens. A missense variant in DCLRE1C was later tied to TCR beta V- and J-gene trimming.

In the PCR, 60 Vbeta and 13 Jbeta primers were used. Sequenced by immunoSEQ multiplex PCR; TCRdb stores in-frame clones only, minus some. The table lists some 70,000 clones, 76% of them singletons. The chain combines TRBV10-3 with TRBJ1-1, with TRBD1 matching 9 bases. Sequenced sample: PBMCs. The receptor's source is a man aged 18 to 30 in good health and CMV-seronegative. The CDR3 is CAISETGQGTEAFF. The DNA for the CDR3 is TGTGCCATCAGTGAGACGGGACAGGGAACTGAAGCTTTCTTT.